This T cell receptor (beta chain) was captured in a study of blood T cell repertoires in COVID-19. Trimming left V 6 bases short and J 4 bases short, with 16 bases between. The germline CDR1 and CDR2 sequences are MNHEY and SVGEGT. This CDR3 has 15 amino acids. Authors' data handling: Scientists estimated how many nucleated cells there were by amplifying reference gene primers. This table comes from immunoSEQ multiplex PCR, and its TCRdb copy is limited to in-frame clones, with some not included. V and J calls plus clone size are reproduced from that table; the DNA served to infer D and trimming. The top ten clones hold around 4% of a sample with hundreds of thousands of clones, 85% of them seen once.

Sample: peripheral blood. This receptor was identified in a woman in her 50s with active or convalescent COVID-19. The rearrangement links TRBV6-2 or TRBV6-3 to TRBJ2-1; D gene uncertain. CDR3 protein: CASSPRSPSYNEQFF. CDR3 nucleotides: TGTGCCAGCAGCCCTAGAAGCCCTTCGTACAATGAGCAGTTCTTC.